This T cell receptor (beta chain) was identified during a study of blood T cell repertoires in COVID-19. The germline CDR1 and CDR2 sequences are LNHNV and YYDKDF (reference sequence). The CDR3 is 15 amino acids. Trimming took 3 bases from V and 2 from J; bases not matched to a gene: 5. Clones were read by immunoSEQ multiplex PCR, and TCRdb kept only the in-frame ones, dropping some. The table has 65,000 to 85,000 clones, around 90% seen once. The sequenced material came from peripheral blood. The sequence derives from a human donor in a cohort sampled during active COVID-19. The chain uses TRBV15 and TRBJ2-7; the match to TRBD1 covers 9 bases. The chain's CDR3 is CATSSTGGGPYEQYF. The CDR3 DNA is TGTGCCACCAGCAGCACAGGGGGCGGCCCCTACGAGCAGTACTTC.